The source of this T cell receptor beta chain is a study of radiotherapy plus CTLA-4 blockade in lung cancer. The study, taken as a whole, reports: Increased serum interferon-beta after radiation also reportedly predicted response strongly. Expansion in blood of tumor-derived TCR clones was seen after radiotherapy plus ipilimumab.

Germline CDR1 is SGHTA and CDR2 is FQGNSA. CDR3 length: 15 amino acids. The J segment lost 8 bases and the V segment lost 3 bases, leaving 9 bases of the junction unmatched. In the case of this clone: Antigen unknown.

Some clones are missing from TCRdb's copy, which holds only in-frame ones; the method was immunoSEQ multiplex PCR. The table shows approximately 69,000 clones, with around 82% occurring only once. The study gave focal radiation plus ipilimumab CTLA-4 blockade to patients with chemo-refractory metastatic non-small-cell lung cancer. The clonotype originates from a human donor with non-small cell lung cancer who had a complete response to radiotherapy plus ipilimumab. This sequence joins TRBV7-2 and TRBJ2-1; the match to TRBD2 covers 8 bases. Sequencing was performed on peripheral blood, taken from a patient treated with radiotherapy plus ipilimumab. CDR3 in amino acids: CASSFPGPGGDEQFF. The CDR3 nucleotides read TGTGCCAGCAGCTTTCCCGGACCCGGGGGGGATGAGCAGTTCTTC.